The next 3 T cell receptor beta chains were all read from a single sample in a study of OX40 agonist ivuxolimab in advanced cancers. Sequencing used immunoSEQ multiplex PCR; TCRdb keeps in-frame clones, though not all of them. Of tens of thousands of clones in the sample, about nine tenths were seen once. The sample consisted of CD4+ or CD8+ T cells sorted from blood, taken in a trial of the OX40 agonist ivuxolimab. These TCRs come from an adult with an advanced solid tumor such as melanoma, head and neck, liver or kidney cancer.

Turning to this clone: This sample includes further DNA sequences coding for the same CDR3. The V and J genes are TRBV5-1 and TRBJ2-2, with a weak D call TRBD2 (6 bases). The CDR3 totals 16 residues. Germline-derived CDR1 and CDR2 are SGHRS and YFSETQ. Trimming shortened V by 3 bases and J by 4 bases, and 16 bases separated the two germline ends. DNA for the CDR3: TGCGCCAGCAGCTACGGGGGAGGTGGGGTCACCGGGGAGCTGTTTTTT. Amino acids: CASSYGGGGVTGELFF.

The chain combines TRBV23-1 with TRBJ1-5; 9 nucleotides match TRBD1. TRBV23-1 is an ORF; its function is uncertain. The V segment lost 0 bases and the J segment 5 bases; nucleotides outside the gene matches: 5. The CDR3 is made up of 16 amino acids. The CDR3 loop is CASSQSPGQGDQPQHF. The CDR3 coding sequence is TGCGCCAGCAGTCAATCCCCGGGACAGGGAGATCAGCCCCAGCATTTT.

The J gene is TRBJ1-5, the V gene TRBV6-5; 7 nucleotides match TRBD1. V gave up 6 bases and J gave up 9 bases; unmatched junction bases: 8. The germline gives CDR1 MNHEY, CDR2 SVGAGI. This CDR3 has 13 amino acids. The CDR3 DNA reads as TGTGCCAGCAGCCGAGGGGGCGCGGGGCCCCAGCATTTT. Amino acid sequence: CASSRGGAGPQHF.